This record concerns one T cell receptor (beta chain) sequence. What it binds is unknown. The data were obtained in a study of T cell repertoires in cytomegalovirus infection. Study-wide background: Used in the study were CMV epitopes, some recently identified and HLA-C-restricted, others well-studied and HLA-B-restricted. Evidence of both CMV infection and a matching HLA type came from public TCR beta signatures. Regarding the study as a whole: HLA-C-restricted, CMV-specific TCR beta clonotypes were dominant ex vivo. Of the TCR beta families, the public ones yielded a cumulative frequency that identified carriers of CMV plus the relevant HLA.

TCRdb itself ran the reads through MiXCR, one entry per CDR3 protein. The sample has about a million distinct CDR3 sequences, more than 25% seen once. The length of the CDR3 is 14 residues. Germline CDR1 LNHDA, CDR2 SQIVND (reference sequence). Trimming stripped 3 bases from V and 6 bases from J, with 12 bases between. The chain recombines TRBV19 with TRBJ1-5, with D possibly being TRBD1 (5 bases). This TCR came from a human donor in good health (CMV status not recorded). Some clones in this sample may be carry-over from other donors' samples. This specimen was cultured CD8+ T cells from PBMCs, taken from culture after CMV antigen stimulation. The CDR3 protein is CASSIQGGFQPQHF. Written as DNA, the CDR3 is TGTGCCAGTAGTATCCAGGGAGGATTTCAGCCCCAGCATTTT. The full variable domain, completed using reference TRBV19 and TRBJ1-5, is DGGITQSPKYLFRKEGQNVTLSCEQNLNHDAMYWYRQDPGQGLRLIYYSQIVNDFQKGDIAEGYSVSREKKESFPLTVTSAQKNPTAFYLCASSIQGGFQPQHFGDGTRLSIL.